The 18 T cell receptor beta chains below were found in one sample sequenced in a study of cytomegalovirus exposure and HLA in healthy donors. With 60 Vbeta and 13 Jbeta primers, the PCR was carried out. Profiling relied on immunoSEQ multiplex PCR, and the TCRdb table lists in-frame clones only, not all of them. The table records hundreds of thousands of clones, approximately 79% of them present only once. The sample comprised PBMCs. These receptors all stem from a male donor in good health and CMV-seronegative.

V gene TRBV27 combines with J gene TRBJ2-5, with D uncertain. V lost 2 bases and J 1 base, leaving 8 bases between the germline ends. The CDR3 length is 14 residues. Per the germline V gene, CDR1 is MNHEY and CDR2 is SMNVEV (reference sequence). CDR3 loop: CASSLMGTQETQYF. The CDR3 DNA reads TGTGCCAGCAGTTTAATGGGCACCCAAGAGACCCAGTACTTC.

V is TRBV15 and J is TRBJ2-1; no clear D. CDR3 size: 16 residues. Deletions cut 0 bases from V and 0 bases from J, with 9 bases between. Germline-derived CDR1 and CDR2 are LNHNV and YYDKDF (reference sequence). The CDR3 DNA reads TGTGCCACCAGCAGAGATATAGAGAGCTCCTACAATGAGCAGTTCTTC. It encodes CATSRDIESSYNEQFF.

This clone was observed once. The chain uses TRBV5-1 and TRBJ2-7, with 9 nucleotides matching TRBD1. The J segment lost 0 bases and the V segment lost 4 bases, leaving 8 bases of the junction unmatched. The CDR3 has 16 residues. In germline, CDR1 is SGHRS, CDR2 YFSETQ. The chain's CDR3 is CASSAPDRGTSYEQYF. The CDR3 DNA sequence: TGCGCCAGCAGCGCCCCGGACAGGGGAACCTCCTACGAGCAGTACTTC.

The J gene is TRBJ1-1, the V gene TRBV9; D is uncertain. The germline V and J ends were trimmed by 0 bases and 10 bases, with 19 bases remaining between them. CDR1 and CDR2 (germline): SGDLS, YYNGEE. This CDR3 has 15 amino acids. CDR3 sequence (DNA): TGTGCCAGCAGCGTAGGGGCCAGCCCTTTTGCAGGAGCTTTCTTT. It encodes CASSVGASPFAGAFF.

V gene TRBV7-9 combines with J gene TRBJ2-3, with D perhaps TRBD1 (6 bases). This CDR3 is 16 amino acids long. Between the trimmed V and J ends, which lost 5 bases and 2 bases, there was a span of 17 bases. The germline V gene has CDR1 SEHNR and CDR2 FQNEAQ (reference sequence). DNA of the CDR3: TGTGCCAGCAGCGGCCTAACAGGGCCTCCCACAGATACGCAGTATTTT. Its translation is CASSGLTGPPTDTQYF.

The V call is TRBV30, the J call TRBJ2-3; tentatively, D is TRBD2 (6 bases). The germline CDR1 and CDR2 sequences are GTSNPN and SVGIG (reference sequence). Trimming removed 5 bases at V and 6 bases at J, with 6 bases between. The CDR3 totals 10 residues. For the CDR3, the DNA is TGTGCCTGGGGGAGGGATACGCAGTATTTT. It encodes CAWGRDTQYF.

The V gene is TRBV7-8, the J gene TRBJ1-5; no reliable D call. Trimming left V 3 bases short and J 4 bases short, with 4 bases between. Germline V lookup: CDR1 SGHVS, CDR2 FQNEAQ. There are 12 residues in the CDR3. CDR3 DNA: TGTGCCAGCAGCTTCCAGAATCAGCCCCAGCATTTT. It specifies CASSFQNQPQHF.

This clone was detected only once. The V call is TRBV27, the J call TRBJ2-5, with TRBD1 matching over 7 bases. The end of the DNA fits TRBJ2-7 better, so the J call may be wrong. Germline V gives CDR1 MNHEY, CDR2 SMNVEV (reference sequence). CDR3 size: 14 residues. The CDR3 is CASSIRDSSYEQYF. CDR3 DNA sequence: TGTGCCAGCAGTATCCGGGACAGCTCCTACGAGCAGTACTTC.

This clone was observed a few times. This chain connects TRBV19 to TRBJ1-4, with a tentative D call TRBD1 (6 bases). The CDR3 has 16 amino acids. Trimming left V 5 bases short and J 6 bases short, with 19 bases between. Looked up from germline, CDR1 is LNHDA and CDR2 is SQIVND (reference sequence). DNA of the CDR3: TGTGCCAGTAGTCCCTCGTGGGGGCATAGGGATGAAAAACTGTTTTTT. This sequence encodes CASSPSWGHRDEKLFF.

This clone was seen just once. The V and J genes are TRBV28 and TRBJ2-7; TRBD2 matches at 12 bases. CDR1 and CDR2 (germline): MDHEN, SYDVKM. V was clipped by 6 bases and J by 4 bases; unmatched bases: 4. The CDR3 runs to 14 residues. The CDR3 DNA reads as TGTGCCAGCAGCCGTACTAGCGGGGGGTACGAGCAGTACTTC. This encodes CASSRTSGGYEQYF. The whole variable domain, filled in from reference TRBV28 and TRBJ2-7, reads DVKVTQSSRYLVKRTGEKVFLECVQDMDHENMFWYRQDPGLGLRLIYFSYDVKMKEKGDIPEGYSVSREKKERFSLILESASTNQTSMYLCASSRTSGGYEQYFGPGTRLTVT.

V gene TRBV4-3 combines with J gene TRBJ2-7, with TRBD1 matching over 8 bases. The CDR3 covers 16 residues. Per the germline V gene, CDR1 is LGHNA and CDR2 is YSLEER. The V gene end was trimmed by 2 bases and the J gene end by 0 bases; junction bases not matched to a gene: 6. The CDR3 loop reads CASSQKWTGISYEQYF. The CDR3 nucleotides read TGCGCCAGCAGCCAAAAATGGACAGGGATCTCCTACGAGCAGTACTTC.

This chain joins TRBV25-1 and TRBJ2-3; D may be TRBD2 (6 bases). Germline V gene data show CDR1 as MGHDK and CDR2 as SYGVNS. Trimming took off 6 bases at V and 0 bases at J, with 10 bases between the two ends. The length of the CDR3 is 14 residues. Written as DNA, the CDR3 is TGTGCCAGCAGCCCCGGGACTAGCACAGATACGCAGTATTTT. It translates to CASSPGTSTDTQYF. The full variable domain, completed using reference TRBV25-1 and TRBJ2-3, is EADIYQTPRYLVIGTGKKITLECSQTMGHDKMYWYQQDPGMELHLIHYSYGVNSTEKGDLSSESTVSRIRTEHFPLTLESARPSHTSQYLCASSPGTSTDTQYFGPGTRLTVL.

The rearrangement links TRBV5-6 to TRBJ1-3; D unresolved. V lost 2 bases, J lost 11 bases, and 11 bases lay in between. This CDR3 has 12 amino acids. The germline V gene encodes CDR1 SGHDT and CDR2 YYEEEE. CDR3: CASSFGGTAIYF. The CDR3 DNA follows: TGTGCCAGCAGCTTTGGAGGAACCGCCATATATTTT.

The V gene is TRBV7-9, the J gene TRBJ2-5, with D perhaps matching TRBD1 (5 bases). Germline CDR1 reads SEHNR; CDR2 reads FQNEAQ (reference sequence). V was shortened by 5 bases and J by 2 bases, with 18 bases between the two germline ends. The CDR3 is 16 residues long. CDR3 coding DNA: TGTGCCAGCAGCCCGAAAATTCTGGGGCCACAAGAGACCCAGTACTTC. Its protein product is CASSPKILGPQETQYF. Supplemented by reference TRBV7-9 and TRBJ2-5, the full variable domain reads DTGVSQNPRHKITKRGQNVTFRCDPISEHNRLYWYRQTLGQGPEFLTYFQNEAQLEKSRLLSDRFSAERPKGSFSTLEIQRTEQGDSAMYLCASSPKILGPQETQYFGPGTRLLVL.

This chain uses TRBV30 with TRBJ2-7; 8 bases align to TRBD1. J was trimmed by 3 bases and V by 5 bases; bases with no gene match: 12. The germline gives CDR1 GTSNPN, CDR2 SVGIG (reference sequence). CDR3 length equals 15 residues. Written as DNA, the CDR3 is TGTGCCTGGGGGGCCCCCCGGACAGGGCTCTACGAGCAGTACTTC. Translating it yields CAWGAPRTGLYEQYF.

The CDR3 here is CASSYSGGDETQYF. CDR3 nucleotide sequence: TGTGCCAGCAGTTACTCGGGGGGTGATGAGACCCAGTACTTC. The genes are TRBV6-5 and TRBJ2-5; a possible D gene is TRBD2 (6 bases). Trimming shortened V by 0 bases and J by 5 bases, and 10 bases separated the two germline ends. Germline assignment: CDR1 MNHEY and CDR2 SVGAGI. The CDR3 covers 14 residues.

The chain employs TRBV16 and TRBJ2-6, with unresolved D. CDR1 is KGHSY and CDR2 is FQNENV in the germline V gene. V was cut by 7 bases and J by 0 bases, with 13 bases left in between. This CDR3 spans 16 amino acids. Here the CDR3 reads CASTSPPGSGANVLTF. The CDR3 nucleotides are TGTGCCAGCACCTCTCCCCCGGGCTCTGGGGCCAACGTCCTGACTTTC.

The chain has TRBV6-5 and TRBJ1-6; D is perhaps TRBD1 (5 bases). CDR1 is MNHEY and CDR2 is SVGAGI in the germline V gene. V gave up 2 bases and J gave up 7 bases, with 12 bases separating them. CDR3 length: 15 residues. CDR3 sequence (DNA): TGTGCCAGCAGTTACCGGCAGGGAGGGAATTCACCCCTCCACTTT. Its translation is CASSYRQGGNSPLHF.